The T cell receptor (beta chain) described here comes from a study of cytomegalovirus exposure and HLA in healthy donors. With respect to this clone: Its target is not known.

V was trimmed by 4 bases and J by 1 base, leaving 8 bases between them. The V gene's germline CDR1 is MNHEY and CDR2 SVGAGI. The CDR3 loop spans 15 amino acids. Vbeta (60) and Jbeta (13) primers were used in the PCR. Repertoires were generated with immunoSEQ multiplex PCR, while TCRdb's copy carries only in-frame clones and drops some. Of about 180,000 clones listed, approximately 80% are singletons. Study-wide points: Donors were assumed by presence/absence analyses to have roughly uniform sequencing depth.

The rearrangement joins TRBV6-5 to TRBJ2-6; the D is unclear. The sequence derives from a man aged 18 to 29 in good health and CMV-seronegative. The specimen was PBMCs. The DNA for the CDR3 is TGTGCCAGCAGTTTTGGGCCTTCTGGGGCCAACGTCCTGACTTTC. The encoded protein is CASSFGPSGANVLTF.